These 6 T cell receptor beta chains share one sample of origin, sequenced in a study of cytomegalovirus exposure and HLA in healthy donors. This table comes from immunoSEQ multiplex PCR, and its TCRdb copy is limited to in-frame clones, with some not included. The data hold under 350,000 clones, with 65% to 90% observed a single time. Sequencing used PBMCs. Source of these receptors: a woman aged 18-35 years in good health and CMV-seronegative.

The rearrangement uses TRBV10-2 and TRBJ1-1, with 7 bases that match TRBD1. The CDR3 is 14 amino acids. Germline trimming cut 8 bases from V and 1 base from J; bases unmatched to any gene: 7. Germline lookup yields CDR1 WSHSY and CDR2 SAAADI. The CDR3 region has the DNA TGCGCCAGCGGGACAGCAAGAACGAACACTGAAGCTTTCTTT. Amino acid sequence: CASGTARTNTEAFF.

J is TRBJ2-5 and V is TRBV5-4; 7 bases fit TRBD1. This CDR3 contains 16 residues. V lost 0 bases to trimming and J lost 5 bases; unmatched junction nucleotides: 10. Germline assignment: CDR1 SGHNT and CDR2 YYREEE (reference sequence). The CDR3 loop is CASSLEGGLEAETQYF. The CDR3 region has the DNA TGTGCCAGCAGCTTGGAAGGGGGCCTCGAGGCGGAGACCCAGTACTTC.

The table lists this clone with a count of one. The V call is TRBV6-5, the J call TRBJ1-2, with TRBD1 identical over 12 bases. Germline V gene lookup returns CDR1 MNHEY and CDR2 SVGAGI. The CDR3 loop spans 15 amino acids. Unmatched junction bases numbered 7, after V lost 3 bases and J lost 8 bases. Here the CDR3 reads CASSYTGQGAEGYTF. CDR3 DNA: TGTGCCAGCAGTTATACGGGACAGGGGGCGGAGGGCTACACCTTC.

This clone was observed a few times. In DNA, the CDR3 is TGTGCCAGCAGCCCCCCAGACAGGGGGGTCTATGGCTACACCTTC. Protein: CASSPPDRGVYGYTF. The chain carries TRBV9 and TRBJ1-2; TRBD1 aligns across 9 bases. The CDR3 contains 15 residues. Trimming removed 4 bases from V and 4 bases from J; junction bases left unmatched: 8. Per germline, CDR1 SGDLS and CDR2 YYNGEE.

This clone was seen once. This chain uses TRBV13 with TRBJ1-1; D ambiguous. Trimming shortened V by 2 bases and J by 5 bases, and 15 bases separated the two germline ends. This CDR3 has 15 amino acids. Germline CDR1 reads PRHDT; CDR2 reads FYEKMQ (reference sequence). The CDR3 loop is CASSLWARGGTEAFF. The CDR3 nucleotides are TGTGCCAGCAGCTTATGGGCCCGGGGAGGGACTGAAGCTTTCTTT.

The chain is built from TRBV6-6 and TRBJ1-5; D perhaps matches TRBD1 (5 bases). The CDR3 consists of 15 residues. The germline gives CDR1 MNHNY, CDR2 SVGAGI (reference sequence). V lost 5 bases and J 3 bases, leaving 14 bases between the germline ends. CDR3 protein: CASSPRGFANQPQHF. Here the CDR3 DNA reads TGTGCCAGCAGTCCAAGGGGATTTGCCAATCAGCCCCAGCATTTT.